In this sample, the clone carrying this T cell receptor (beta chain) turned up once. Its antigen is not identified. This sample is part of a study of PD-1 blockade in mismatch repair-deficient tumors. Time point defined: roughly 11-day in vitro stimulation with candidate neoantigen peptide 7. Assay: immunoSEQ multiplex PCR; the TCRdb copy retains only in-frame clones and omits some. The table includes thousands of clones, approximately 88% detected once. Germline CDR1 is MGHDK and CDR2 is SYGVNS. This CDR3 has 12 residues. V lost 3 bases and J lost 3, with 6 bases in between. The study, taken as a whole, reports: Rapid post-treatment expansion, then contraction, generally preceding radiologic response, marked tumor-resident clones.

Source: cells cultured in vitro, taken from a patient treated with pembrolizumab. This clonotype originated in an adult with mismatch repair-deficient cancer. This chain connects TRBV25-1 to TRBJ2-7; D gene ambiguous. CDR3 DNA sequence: TGTGCCAGCAGTGAGGGGTTCTACGAGCAGTACTTC. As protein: CASSEGFYEQYF.